A selection of T cell receptor beta chains follows, all from one sample in a study of CD8 T cells in ankylosing spondylitis. TCRdb reanalysed the 5' RACE reads using MiXCR and keeps one entry per CDR3 protein. Altogether fewer than 35,000 distinct CDR3 sequences are present, under 40% being singletons, with the ten largest covering 45%. Material: synovial fluid, either unsorted or a sorted T cell fraction (not recorded which). The receptor set was obtained from a male donor with ankylosing spondylitis. The CDR3 runs from the conserved cysteine through the conserved F or W. A D gene is named only where the DNA matches it firmly. Some rows mark clone size as missing; the rest say once, few, many or name a class of expanded clone.

few	NA	TRBV6-1	TRBJ2-1	TGTGCCAGCAGTGCAGGGGGGGCGGATTCAGGCCATGAGCAGTTCTTC	CASSAGGADSGHEQFF
few	TRBD2	TRBV5-1	TRBJ2-2	TGCGCCAGCAGTTTAGCGGGAGGTACCGGGGAGCTGTTTTTT	CASSLAGGTGELFF
many	NA	TRBV30	TRBJ1-2	TGTGCCTGGAGTGTAAAGGCAGCTAACTATGGCTACACCTTC	CAWSVKAANYGYTF
NA	NA	TRBV12-3/TRBV12-4	TRBJ2-1	TGTGCCAGCAGTTTTTGGGTGAGCTCCTACAATGAGCAGTTCTTC	CASSFWVSSYNEQFF
NA	NA	TRBV11-3	TRBJ2-1	TGTGCCAGCAGTTGGGCCGGTCGGGCTGACAATGAGCAGTTCTTC	CASSWAGRADNEQFF
NA	TRBD2	TRBV9	TRBJ2-2	TGTGCCAGCAGCGGAAGACTAGCGGGAGAAAGAGGGGAGCTGTTTTTT	CASSGRLAGERGELFF
once	NA	TRBV12-3/TRBV12-4	TRBJ2-3	TGTGCCAGCAGTTGGCCCCTTAGCACAGATACGCAGTATTTT	CASSWPLSTDTQYF
many	NA	TRBV3-1	TRBJ2-2	TGTGCCAGCAGCCAAGAGCTTCGAAGACTGGGCACCGGGGAGCTGTTTTTT	CASSQELRRLGTGELFF
few	TRBD2	TRBV29-1	TRBJ2-3	TGCAGCGTTGCCGGCGGTCTAGCGGGAGAGGGTACAGATACTCAGTATTTT	CSVAGGLAGEGTDTQYF
large	NA	TRBV7-8	TRBJ1-3	TGTGCCAGCAGCCCAACTGGCAGAAACACCATATATTTT	CASSPTGRNTIYF
NA	NA	TRBV4-1	TRBJ1-5	TGCGCCAGCAGCCAACTGGCCAATCAGCCCCAGCATTTT	CASSQLANQPQHF
NA	TRBD1	TRBV25-1	TRBJ1-1	TGTGCCAGCAGTGAATTCGGTGACATATTCAACAGGGGACTTACGATGAACACTGAAGCTTTCTTT	CASSEFGDIFNRGLTMNTEAFF
NA	NA	TRBV15	TRBJ1-6	TGTGCCACCAGCAGAGCCCCGTTTTGGGTCTATAATTCACCCCTCCACTTT	CATSRAPFWVYNSPLHF
NA	NA	TRBV12-3/TRBV12-4	TRBJ2-3	TGTGCCAGCAGTTTAGGTCCAGCCACAGATACGCAGTATTTT	CASSLGPATDTQYF
few	TRBD2	TRBV9	TRBJ2-1	TGTGCCAGCAGCGTGACTAGCGGGATCGGCAATGAGCAGTTCTTC	CASSVTSGIGNEQFF
NA	TRBD2	TRBV20-1	TRBJ2-5	TGCAGTGCTAGTCCCGGGACTAGGCCCACCAAGACCCAGTACTTC	CSASPGTRPTKTQYF
NA	NA	TRBV12-3/TRBV12-4	TRBJ2-4	TGTGCCAGCAGTTTCCTCGTCGATACCCAGTACTTC	CASSFLVDTQYF
NA	TRBD2	TRBV9	TRBJ2-3	TGTGCCAGCAGCCTTAGCGGGGCGTACACAGATACGCAGTATTTT	CASSLSGAYTDTQYF
few	NA	TRBV2	TRBJ2-2	TGTGCCAGCAGTGAGGTTACCACCGGGGAGCTGTTTTTT	CASSEVTTGELFF
once	NA	TRBV28	TRBJ1-4	TGTGCCAGCAGTTTTCCGGAATTGGGGCTGTTGTTTTTT	CASSFPELGLLFF
NA	NA	TRBV19	TRBJ1-1	TGTGCCAGTCGTGTGGGACACACTGAAGCTTTCTTT	CASRVGHTEAFF
few	NA	TRBV10-1	TRBJ2-2	TGCGCCAGCAGCGCGGAACACACCGGGGAGCTGTTTTTT	CASSAEHTGELFF
few	TRBD1	TRBV6-1	TRBJ1-2	TGTGCCAGCAGTGGGGGGACAGCTCCCTACACCTTC	CASSGGTAPYTF
NA	TRBD2	TRBV19	TRBJ2-1	TGTGCCAGTACTAGCGGGATGCTCAATGAGCAGTTCTTC	CASTSGMLNEQFF
once	TRBD2	TRBV4-2	TRBJ2-1	TGTGCCAGCAGCCAAGATAGGGGTAGCGGGACCTACAATGAGCAGTTCTTC	CASSQDRGSGTYNEQFF
few	NA	TRBV9	TRBJ2-1	TGTGCCAGCAGCGTAGCTACGGGACGGGAGGAGGGGGTTGAGCAGTTCTTC	CASSVATGREEGVEQFF
NA	NA	TRBV2	TRBJ2-3	TGTGCCAGCAGTGAAGCTAGGGCCCTAAAGATCACAGATACGCAGTATTTT	CASSEARALKITDTQYF
many	NA	TRBV19	TRBJ1-1	TGTGCCAGTAGTATCGACAGCCAGAACACTGAAGCTTTCTTT	CASSIDSQNTEAFF
NA	NA	TRBV29-1	TRBJ1-1	TGCAGCGTTGTGTGGGGGCTGGCTGAAGCTTTCTTT	CSVVWGLAEAFF
few	NA	TRBV29-1	TRBJ2-3	TGCAGCGCCCCGACAGGTTACACAGATACGCAGTATTTT	CSAPTGYTDTQYF
few	NA	TRBV7-9	TRBJ2-3	TGTGCCAGCAGCTCCTCTGGGGACTCAAGGGCAGATACGCAGTATTTT	CASSSSGDSRADTQYF
NA	TRBD2	TRBV5-1	TRBJ2-7	TGCGCCAGCAGCTTGACCACTAGCGGGGGTCCTTACGAGCAGTACTTC	CASSLTTSGGPYEQYF
few	NA	TRBV4-1	TRBJ2-1	TGCGCCAGCAGCCTTTCGGACGAAGCCTACAATGAGCAGTTCTTC	CASSLSDEAYNEQFF
NA	NA	TRBV5-6	TRBJ2-7	TGTGCCAGCAGCCCGAAGGGCGGTTTGTACGAGCAGTACTTC	CASSPKGGLYEQYF
NA	TRBD2	TRBV3-1	TRBJ2-7	TGTGCCAGCAGCCAAGGACTAGCGGACTACGAGCAGTACTTC	CASSQGLADYEQYF